This T cell receptor beta chain comes out of a study of blood T cell repertoires in COVID-19. Whole-study context: T cells, B-cell-depleted T cells, or PBMCs provided the cDNA or gDNA that served as material.

The authors' processing: Nucleated cell counts were estimated from reference gene primer amplification. Sequenced by immunoSEQ multiplex PCR; TCRdb stores in-frame clones only, minus some. From that table come the V and J calls and clone size; the DNA was used to work out D and trimming. The profile shows over 200,000 clones, roughly 80% of them singletons. This CDR3 has 17 amino acids. The J segment lost 0 bases and the V segment lost 5 bases, leaving 6 bases of the junction unmatched. The germline V gene has CDR1 SGDLS and CDR2 YYNGEE. V is TRBV9 and J is TRBJ2-6, with TRBD1 identical over 9 bases. Material: peripheral blood. The receptor was derived from a woman in her forties with active or convalescent COVID-19. The CDR3 DNA reads TGTGCCAGCAGACCGGGACAGGGATACTCTGGGGCCAACGTCCTGACTTTC. Amino acid sequence: CASRPGQGYSGANVLTF.